This TCR beta chain was sequenced for a study of CD8 T cells in ankylosing spondylitis. This clonotype was seen more than once but under ten times. Its antigen is unidentified. General observations from the study: Clones linked to disease were reported to show significant enrichment in matched ankylosing spondylitis synovial fluid. Seemingly distinctive of ankylosing spondylitis blood was a TCR beta motif formed by eight highly homologous variants. Relatively rare in peripheral blood, disease-linked clones were also CD8+.

CDR3 length: 14 amino acids. Germline V lookup: CDR1 SGHRS, CDR2 YFSETQ. The V end lost 6 bases, the J end lost 3 bases, and 12 bases lay between the germline ends. From the 5' RACE reads, TCRdb called clonotypes with MiXCR, one entry per CDR3 protein. The table shows 250,000 to 300,000 distinct CDR3 sequences, with 15% to 25% occurring only once. The clonotype originates from a male donor with ankylosing spondylitis or in good health (not recorded which). The chain has TRBV5-1 and TRBJ2-2, with D possibly TRBD1 on 6 matching bases. The sample taken for sequencing was blood, either unsorted or a sorted T cell fraction (not recorded which). CDR3 region: CASNRQVDTGELFF. CDR3 DNA: TGCGCCAGCAATAGACAGGTTGACACCGGGGAGCTGTTTTTT. Supplemented by reference TRBV5-1 and TRBJ2-2, the full variable domain reads KAGVTQTPRYLIKTRGQQVTLSCSPISGHRSVSWYQQTPGQGLQFLFEYFSETQRNKGNFPGRFSGRQFSNSRSEMNVSTLELGDSALYLCASNRQVDTGELFFGEGSRLTVL.